Below, one T cell receptor beta chain is given with its context. Its antigen is currently unknown. There are 9 residues in the CDR3. This sample stems from a study of cytomegalovirus exposure and HLA in healthy donors. Overall study results and limits: The authors enumerated 180 or so TCR beta chains as linked to cytomegalovirus.

With 60 Vbeta and 13 Jbeta primers, the PCR was carried out. Profiled with immunoSEQ multiplex PCR; TCRdb holds only in-frame clones, not every one. In the table there are roughly 260,000 clones, approximately 84% of which are singletons. The source material was PBMCs. The sequence was collected from a woman in her thirties or forties in good health and CMV-seropositive. This chain joins TRBV3-2 and TRBJ2-5; TRBD1 is the table's D call, not checked against the DNA. TRBV3-2 is flagged as a pseudogene. The CDR3 coding sequence is TGTGCCAGCAGGGGGCTTAAGTACTTC. This encodes CASRGLKYF.